The 13 T cell receptor beta chains below were found in one sample sequenced in a study of CD8 T cells in Susac syndrome (dated by TCRdb to the late 2010s). The receptor library was made with the immunoSEQ multiplex PCR assay. RNA was extracted using the RNeasy kit, and roughly 0.45 to 1 microgram was reverse transcribed with random hexamers. TCRdb passed the public sequencing reads through fastp at Q25 and MiXCR, retaining productive beta sequences. Rows are combined by CDR3 protein, so each entry shows the most common genes and DNA. Across this sample there are around 99,000 distinct CDR3 sequences, with roughly 95% seen only once. Of the sample, more than 0.095% is held by the ten largest clones. The sequencing input was CD4+ T cells from PBMCs. These TCRs come from a human donor in good health.

V is TRBV20-1 and J is TRBJ2-2; 9 bases are a match to TRBD2. V lost 1 base and J lost 5; bases outside the gene matches: 5. The CDR3 contains 15 residues. Germline CDR1 is DFQATT and CDR2 is SNEGSKA (reference sequence). Here the CDR3 reads CSARAASGVTGELFF. CDR3 bases: TGCAGTGCTAGAGCGGCTAGCGGGGTTACCGGGGAGCTGTTTTTT.

V and J are TRBV6-2 or TRBV6-3 and TRBJ2-1; 9 bases are shared with TRBD1. J was trimmed by 9 bases and V by 7 bases; bases with no gene match: 13. Per the germline V gene, CDR1 is MNHEY and CDR2 is SVGEGT. The length of the CDR3 is 15 residues. The CDR3 DNA follows: TGTGCCAGCACCAATGCCGGGACAGGGTACGGTGAGCAGTTCTTC. Translated, it gives CASTNAGTGYGEQFF.

The chain recombines TRBV29-1 with TRBJ1-2; D gene uncertain. This CDR3 region has 12 residues. The V end was cut by 6 bases, the J end by 6 bases, with 14 bases between. Germline CDR1 reads SQVTM; CDR2 reads ANQGSEA. The CDR3 reads CSVGGLVDGYTF. CDR3 DNA: TGCAGCGTAGGCGGGTTGGTGGATGGCTACACCTTC.

The CDR3 coding sequence is TGTGCCACCAGGGGCGGCAGGGTCGCTAGCGGGGGGCCGAGGAACATTCAGTACTTC. As protein: CATRGGRVASGGPRNIQYF. The chain recombines TRBV24-1 with TRBJ2-4, with 11 bases that match TRBD2. With V trimmed by 7 bases and J by 7 bases, 20 bases remained unmatched. The CDR3 is 19 amino acids. Germline assignment: CDR1 KGHDR and CDR2 SFDVKD.

The chain carries TRBV20-1 and TRBJ2-5, with D possibly being TRBD1 (7 bases). The CDR3 consists of 12 residues. Germline V gene data show CDR1 as DFQATT and CDR2 as SNEGSKA (reference sequence). V gave up 6 bases and J gave up 2 bases, with 10 bases separating them. This CDR3 is CSARGQQETQYF. CDR3 bases: TGCAGTGCGCGGGGACAGCAAGAGACCCAGTACTTC.

This chain connects TRBV15 to TRBJ2-5; D perhaps matches TRBD2 (5 bases). The V end was cut by 7 bases, the J end by 5 bases, with 8 bases between. The CDR3 spans 11 residues. Germline V gene sequence: CDR1 LNHNV, CDR2 YYDKDF (reference sequence). Here the CDR3 reads CATKEVETQYF. The CDR3, as DNA: TGTGCCACCAAGGAGGTGGAGACCCAGTACTTC.

CDR3 coding DNA: TGCGCCAGCAGGGACAGGGGGACGCAGTATTTT. It translates to CASRDRGTQYF. This chain joins TRBV5-1 and TRBJ2-3; 10 bases agree with TRBD1. J gave up 9 bases and V 5 bases, and 0 bases lay outside the gene matches. CDR3 length equals 11 residues. From germline, CDR1 is SGHRS and CDR2 YFSETQ.

The genes are TRBV3-1 and TRBJ2-4; D is perhaps TRBD1 or TRBD2 (6 bases each). Germline V gene lookup returns CDR1 LGHDT and CDR2 YNNKEL (reference sequence). This CDR3 is built from 14 residues. The germline V and J ends were trimmed by 4 bases and 6 bases, with 13 bases remaining between them. As DNA, the CDR3 is TGTGCCAGCAGCCCCGCAGGAGGGGGAAACATTCAGTACTTC. Its protein is CASSPAGGGNIQYF.

The chain is built from TRBV18 and TRBJ2-7; D unclear. Between the trimmed V and J ends, which lost 2 bases and 2 bases, there was a span of 7 bases. Germline V gene data show CDR1 as KGHSH and CDR2 as LQKENI. The CDR3 contains 13 residues. The CDR3 DNA sequence: TGTGCCAGCTCACCAACGGCTACCTACGAGCAGTACTTC. Amino acid sequence: CASSPTATYEQYF.

This chain links TRBV5-1 with TRBJ2-3, with D tentatively TRBD1 (6 bases). V dropped 4 bases and J dropped 1 base, with 16 bases sitting between them. CDR3 length: 16 residues. Germline V CDR1 and CDR2: SGHRS, YFSETQ. CDR3 region: CASSMLRGVGTDTQYF. CDR3 DNA sequence: TGCGCCAGCAGCATGCTCAGGGGCGTGGGCACAGATACGCAGTATTTT.

This rearrangement joins TRBV4-1 to TRBJ2-5, with a possible D match to TRBD1 (5 bases). The CDR3 is 15 amino acids. Trimming left V 0 bases short and J 4 bases short, with 12 bases between. Germline CDR1 reads MGHRA; CDR2 reads YSYEKL. DNA for the CDR3: TGCGCCAGCAGCCAAGATGTCACAGGCAGAGAGACCCAGTACTTC. Translating it yields CASSQDVTGRETQYF.

The V gene is TRBV11-2, the J gene TRBJ2-7; TRBD1 aligns across 8 bases. Trimming at V came to 5 bases and at J to 3 bases, leaving 12 bases not matched to a gene. The CDR3 is 16 residues long. From germline, CDR1 is SGHAT and CDR2 FQNNGV. CDR3 protein: CASSLMPLTGGYEQYF. The CDR3 region has the DNA TGTGCCAGCAGCCTTATGCCCCTTACAGGGGGCTACGAGCAGTACTTC.

The gene calls are TRBV30 and TRBJ2-7; D is tentatively TRBD1 or TRBD2 (7 bases each). This CDR3 region has 14 residues. Germline V lookup: CDR1 GTSNPN, CDR2 SVGIG (reference sequence). V shed 2 bases and J shed 1 base, with 12 bases lying between them. The CDR3 sequence: CAWSPGGQSYEQYF. In nucleotides, the CDR3 is TGTGCCTGGAGTCCGGGGGGACAGTCCTACGAGCAGTACTTC. Filled out from reference TRBV30 and TRBJ2-7, the complete variable domain reads SQTIHQWPATLVQPVGSPLSLECTVEGTSNPNLYWYRQAAGRGLQLLFYSVGIGQISSEVPQNLSASRPQDRQFILSSKKLLLSDSGFYLCAWSPGGQSYEQYFGPGTRLTVT.